This T cell receptor beta chain emerged from a study of early T cells in non-severe SARS-CoV-2 infection. Study overall: Sequencing targeted bulk RNA from unsorted whole blood, leaving chains unpaired.

The CDR3 consists of 16 residues. Looked up from germline, CDR1 is SGHAT and CDR2 is FQNNGV. The J segment lost 1 base and the V segment lost 5 bases, leaving 7 bases of the junction unmatched. TCRdb ran MiXCR on the 5' RACE reads and lists one entry per CDR3 protein. The table has tens of thousands of distinct CDR3 sequences, less than 15% seen once. J is TRBJ1-1 and V is TRBV11-2; TRBD1 matches at 10 bases. This sequence was found in an adult who was a healthcare worker with PCR-confirmed SARS-CoV-2 infection or an uninfected control (not recorded which). Source material: whole blood. The CDR3 sequence: CASSPGTGDRNTEAFF. The CDR3 coding sequence is TGTGCCAGCAGCCCGGGGACAGGGGATCGGAACACTGAAGCTTTCTTT.